Below are 28 T cell receptor beta chains sequenced from a single sample in a study of cytomegalovirus exposure and HLA in healthy donors. This table comes from immunoSEQ multiplex PCR, and its TCRdb copy is limited to in-frame clones, with some not included. Among some 83,000 clones, around 94% were seen once, and the ten largest hold around 2.1%. The sequenced sample was PBMCs. These receptors all stem from a young woman in good health and CMV-seronegative.

V usage is TRBV5-1 and J usage is TRBJ2-3, with TRBD2 identical over 7 bases. CDR3 size: 15 residues. CDR1 is SGHRS, CDR2 YFSETQ, per germline. V dropped 4 bases and J dropped 2; count of bases not matched to a gene: 7. The CDR3: CASSKGLSHTDTQYF. The CDR3, as DNA: TGCGCCAGCAGCAAGGGACTATCCCACACAGATACGCAGTATTTT.

The V call is TRBV28, the J call TRBJ2-4; the match to TRBD1 covers 9 bases. V lost 7 bases, J lost 5 bases, and 9 bases stayed unmatched. CDR1 and CDR2 (germline): MDHEN, SYDVKM. The length of the CDR3 is 15 residues. CDR3 DNA: TGTGCCAGCACGACCTACAGGGGGCTAGAAAACATTCAGTACTTC. Its translation: CASTTYRGLENIQYF.

This chain joins TRBV7-9 and TRBJ2-2, with 9 bases fitting TRBD1. This CDR3 comprises 19 residues. Unmatched junction bases numbered 16, after V lost 5 bases and J lost 3 bases. Per germline, CDR1 SEHNR and CDR2 FQNEAQ (reference sequence). CDR3 in DNA: TGTGCCAGCAGCCAAAACCGGGACAGGGTTTTTTTCGACACCGGGGAGCTGTTTTTT. Translated: CASSQNRDRVFFDTGELFF.

Details on this clone: At one of its ends the junction is not consistent with the germline gene, which may arise from a read error. The chain couples TRBV19 to TRBJ2-7, with D tentatively TRBD2 (5 bases). There are 15 residues in the CDR3. Germline V gene lookup returns CDR1 LNHDA and CDR2 SQIVND (reference sequence). CDR3 protein: CASSIVSASSNEQYF. CDR3 bases: TGTGCCAGTAGTATAGTGAGCGCTAGCTCCAACGAGCAGTACTTC.

The CDR3 spells CASAGLYTYEQYF. The CDR3 coding sequence is TGTGCCAGCGCGGGACTGTACACCTACGAGCAGTACTTC. This rearrangement joins TRBV27 to TRBJ2-7; D possibly corresponds to TRBD2 (6 bases). Trimming left V 8 bases short and J 2 bases short, with 13 bases between. Germline V gene sequence: CDR1 MNHEY, CDR2 SMNVEV (reference sequence). The CDR3 totals 13 residues.

This clone appeared a single time. The rearrangement uses TRBV5-1 and TRBJ2-1; 16 nucleotides agree with TRBD2. The CDR3 totals 18 residues. Trimming cost V 5 bases and J 6 bases; bases outside gene matches: 11. Germline V CDR1 and CDR2: SGHRS, YFSETQ. As DNA, the CDR3 is TGCGCCAGCAGGAACCCGGGACTAGCGGGAGGGCGAGGCAATGAGCAGTTCTTC. Translating it yields CASRNPGLAGGRGNEQFF.

This clone was observed a single time. The rearrangement uses TRBV29-1 and TRBJ1-5, with no clear D. Trimming took off 7 bases at V and 0 bases at J, with 4 bases between the two ends. Germline CDR1 is SQVTM and CDR2 is ANQGSEA. The CDR3 totals 11 residues. The DNA for the CDR3 is TGCAGCGCGGGTAGCAATCAGCCCCAGCATTTT. Encoded protein: CSAGSNQPQHF.

The rearrangement joins TRBV2 to TRBJ1-4, with TRBD1 matching over 7 bases. V was clipped by 5 bases and J by 5 bases; unmatched bases: 8. Germline loops: CDR1 SNHLY, CDR2 FYNNEI. The CDR3 runs 15 residues. CDR3 coding DNA: TGTGCCAGCAGTTACTCGACAGGGAACAATGAAAAACTGTTTTTT. The encoded protein is CASSYSTGNNEKLFF.

The chain recombines TRBV10-3 with TRBJ2-7, with a tentative D call TRBD1 (6 bases). The germline CDR1 and CDR2 sequences are ENHRY and SYGVKD. The CDR3 sequence is 14 residues long. Deletions cut 10 bases from V and 4 bases from J, with 20 bases between. CDR3 protein: CATQPILGAYEQYF. The CDR3 DNA reads as TGTGCCACGCAGCCAATATTGGGGGCTTACGAGCAGTACTTC.

The chain is built from TRBV7-9 and TRBJ1-2; TRBD1 might be the D (5 bases). This CDR3 is built from 16 residues. Germline CDR1 reads SEHNR; CDR2 reads FQNEAQ (reference sequence). Trimming stripped 4 bases from V and 6 bases from J, with 21 bases between. The CDR3 is CASSSDRDSRAHGYTF. The CDR3 bases are TGTGCCAGCAGCTCAGATCGGGACTCGCGGGCGCATGGCTACACCTTC.

The V and J genes are TRBV7-2 and TRBJ1-1; 7 bases fit TRBD1. The V and J ends lost 3 bases and 9 bases, in that order; junction bases with no gene match: 10. Germline V lookup: CDR1 SGHTA, CDR2 FQGNSA. This CDR3 region has 14 residues. The CDR3 coding sequence is TGTGCCAGCAGCTTCACACGGGACAGTGATCAAGCTTTCTTT. It is translated as CASSFTRDSDQAFF. Variable domain in full (rest from reference TRBV7-2 and TRBJ1-1): GAGVSQSPSNKVTEKGKDVELRCDPISGHTALYWYRQSLGQGLEFLIYFQGNSAPDKSGLPSDRFSAERTGGSVSTLTIQRTQQEDSAVYLCASSFTRDSDQAFFGQGTRLTVV.

The gene calls are TRBV6-5 and TRBJ1-2; D is uncertain. Between the trimmed V and J ends, which lost 7 bases and 8 bases, there was a span of 17 bases. Germline V gene data show CDR1 as MNHEY and CDR2 as SVGAGI. The CDR3 spans 13 residues. The CDR3 spells CASTPGVSGGYTF. The CDR3 DNA reads TGTGCCAGCACCCCGGGAGTTAGCGGAGGCTACACCTTC.

This chain uses TRBV2 with TRBJ2-5; D is unclear. V dropped 5 bases and J dropped 2 bases, with 9 bases sitting between them. The CDR3 runs to 13 residues. Germline CDR1 reads SNHLY; CDR2 reads FYNNEI. The CDR3 sequence is CASSPGRQETQYF. In DNA, the CDR3 is TGTGCCAGCAGTCCTGGTCGGCAAGAGACCCAGTACTTC.

This sequence joins TRBV7-9 and TRBJ1-6, with unresolved D. CDR3 length equals 15 residues. Trimming took 2 bases from V and 7 from J, leaving 12 bases between them. Germline V lookup: CDR1 SEHNR, CDR2 FQNEAQ (reference sequence). CDR3 DNA sequence: TGTGCCAGCAGCTTAATGAGGGTCAAAAATTCACCCCTCCACTTT. Protein sequence: CASSLMRVKNSPLHF.

The CDR3 spells CASSFTGGNYGYTF. CDR3 coding DNA: TGTGCCAGCAGCTTTACAGGGGGTAACTATGGCTACACCTTC. The V gene is TRBV5-4, the J gene TRBJ1-2, with TRBD1 identical over 8 bases. V dropped 2 bases and J dropped 1; count of bases not matched to a gene: 1. Germline V gene sequence: CDR1 SGHNT, CDR2 YYREEE (reference sequence). This CDR3 spans 14 amino acids.

The chain has TRBV12-5 and TRBJ2-1; TRBD1 matches at 8 bases. Germline lookup yields CDR1 LGHNT and CDR2 FRNRAP. CDR3 size: 14 residues. The J segment lost 7 bases and the V segment lost 2 bases, leaving 4 bases of the junction unmatched. The DNA for the CDR3 is TGTGCTAGTGGTTTGAATACAGGGGGGAATGAGCAGTTCTTC. Its protein is CASGLNTGGNEQFF.

V and J are TRBV2 and TRBJ2-3; 10 bases are shared with TRBD2. V was pared by 10 bases and J by 4 bases, with 11 bases of the junction left unmatched. In germline, CDR1 is SNHLY, CDR2 FYNNEI. The CDR3 runs 15 residues. For the CDR3, the DNA is TGTGCCACGAAGGCTAGCGGGAGATGGTCAGATACGCAGTATTTT. Translated: CATKASGRWSDTQYF.

About this clone itself: At one end, the junction sequence differs from germline, possibly due to a read error. The gene calls are TRBV7-7 and TRBJ2-1, with D possibly TRBD1 on 5 matching bases. The CDR3 is made up of 13 amino acids. Germline loops: CDR1 SSHAT, CDR2 FNYEAQ (reference sequence). Here the CDR3 reads CASSLDSYNEQFF. The CDR3 region has the DNA TGTGCTAGCAGCTTAGACAGCTACAATGAGCAGTTCTTC.

In nucleotides, the CDR3 is TGTGCCAGCTCACCAAACAGTTACTCCACCTACGAGCAGTACTTC. Translation: CASSPNSYSTYEQYF. The chain couples TRBV18 to TRBJ2-7; D is uncertain. The CDR3 is made up of 15 amino acids. Germline V gene lookup returns CDR1 KGHSH and CDR2 LQKENI. V gave up 2 bases and J gave up 2 bases, with 13 bases separating them.

The chain recombines TRBV27 with TRBJ2-3; 12 positions agree with TRBD2. Germline CDR1 MNHEY, CDR2 SMNVEV (reference sequence). Unmatched junction bases numbered 12, after V lost 2 bases and J lost 6 bases. The CDR3 runs to 18 residues. CDR3 coding DNA: TGTGCCAGCAGTTTACAATCCCCTAGCGGGGGGGCCCGGGATACGCAGTATTTT. Amino acid sequence: CASSLQSPSGGARDTQYF.

This clone is a singleton in its sample. The chain is built from TRBV25-1 and TRBJ1-1; D is unclear. Trimming pared 2 bases from V and 1 base from J, leaving 8 bases between. The V gene's germline CDR1 is MGHDK and CDR2 SYGVNS. The CDR3 covers 14 residues. CDR3 DNA: TGTGCCAGCAGTGAACTTCTAGAGAACACTGAAGCTTTCTTT. It is translated as CASSELLENTEAFF. The full variable domain, completed using reference TRBV25-1 and TRBJ1-1, is EADIYQTPRYLVIGTGKKITLECSQTMGHDKMYWYQQDPGMELHLIHYSYGVNSTEKGDLSSESTVSRIRTEHFPLTLESARPSHTSQYLCASSELLENTEAFFGQGTRLTVV.

The chain links TRBV29-1 to TRBJ1-2, with 11 bases matching TRBD1. Germline CDR1 SQVTM, CDR2 ANQGSEA. CDR3 length: 13 residues. V trimming: 4 bases; J trimming: 5 bases; junction bases outside the gene matches: 3. CDR3 protein: CSVVGTGGYGYTF. The CDR3 DNA follows: TGCAGCGTTGTTGGGACAGGGGGGTATGGCTACACCTTC.

CDR3: CSVELKGLGTEAFF. The CDR3 nucleotides read TGCAGCGTTGAATTAAAGGGGCTGGGGACTGAAGCTTTCTTT. The chain joins TRBV29-1 to TRBJ1-1; D is possibly TRBD1 (5 bases). This CDR3 has 14 amino acids. CDR1 SQVTM and CDR2 ANQGSEA come from the germline V gene. The V end was cut by 2 bases, the J end by 5 bases, with 15 bases between.

The chain uses TRBV7-2 and TRBJ2-7, with TRBD1 matching 11 bases. Germline-derived CDR1 and CDR2 are SGHTA and FQGNSA. V lost 5 bases to trimming and J lost 4 bases; unmatched junction nucleotides: 7. CDR3 size: 15 residues. For the CDR3, the DNA is TGTGCCAGCAGCGACCGGGACAGGGGGGTTTACGAGCAGTACTTC. Translation: CASSDRDRGVYEQYF.

V is TRBV2 and J is TRBJ1-2; perhaps TRBD1 as D (5 bases). With 5 bases removed from V and 7 bases from J, the gap between germline ends came to 14 bases. This CDR3 spans 13 amino acids. The germline V gene has CDR1 SNHLY and CDR2 FYNNEI. As DNA, the CDR3 is TGTGCCAGCAGTCCTAGGGGAAGAAGTGGCTACACCTTC. This sequence encodes CASSPRGRSGYTF.

The gene calls are TRBV11-3 and TRBJ2-4; TRBD1 matches at 7 bases. The CDR3 loop spans 13 amino acids. CDR1 is SGHNT, CDR2 YENEEA, per germline. Unmatched junction bases numbered 9, after V lost 8 bases and J lost 8 bases. The CDR3 is CASGQEIEDIQYF. In nucleotides, the CDR3 is TGTGCCAGCGGACAGGAGATTGAGGACATTCAGTACTTC.

The genes are TRBV9 and TRBJ2-5, with TRBD1 as a possible D gene (5 bases). This CDR3 comprises 16 residues. Deletions cut 0 bases from V and 3 bases from J, with 15 bases between. Germline V lookup: CDR1 SGDLS, CDR2 YYNGEE. In DNA, the CDR3 is TGTGCCAGCAGCGTAGCCCGAGACAGCTCTAAAGAGACCCAGTACTTC. Amino acids: CASSVARDSSKETQYF. Based on the CDR3 plus reference TRBV9 and TRBJ2-5, the full variable domain is DSGVTQTPKHLITATGQRVTLRCSPRSGDLSVYWYQQSLDQGLQFLIQYYNGEERAKGNILERFSAQQFPDLHSELNLSSLELGDSALYFCASSVARDSSKETQYFGPGTRLLVL.

This chain links TRBV5-4 with TRBJ2-7; 9 nucleotides agree with TRBD1. V trimming: 4 bases; J trimming: 3 bases; junction bases outside the gene matches: 2. The CDR3 is 13 amino acids. Germline CDR1 is SGHNT and CDR2 is YYREEE (reference sequence). CDR3 residues: CASSRDRDYEQYF. The CDR3 nucleotides are TGTGCCAGCAGCCGGGACAGGGACTACGAGCAGTACTTC. Complete variable domain (other parts from reference TRBV5-4 and TRBJ2-7): ETGVTQSPTHLIKTRGQQVTLRCSSQSGHNTVSWYQQALGQGPQFIFQYYREEENGRGNFPPRFSGLQFPNYSSELNVNALELDDSALYLCASSRDRDYEQYFGPGTRLTVT.